This is a list of T cell receptor beta chains from one sample in a study of vaccination and CD4 T cells after COVID-19. The antigens these receptors bind are not known. TCRdb re-derived calls from the PCR reads in MiXCR, one entry per CDR3 protein. The table includes tens of thousands of distinct CDR3 sequences, more than 40% detected once. The specimen was CD4+ T cells from blood, cultured in vitro. The receptors shown here come from a human donor who had recovered from COVID-19. CDR3s include the opening cysteine and the closing phenylalanine or tryptophan. A D gene is named only where the DNA matches it firmly. Clone size is not always given. Where it is, it says once, few, many or a class for expanded clones.

TRBJ1-1 | NA | TRBV2 | NA | CASSEGYNGEAFF | TGTGCCAGCAGTGAAGGCTATAACGGGGAAGCTTTCTTT
TRBJ1-2 | NA | TRBV12-3/TRBV12-4 | NA | CASSLGVSTYGYTF | TGTGCCAGCAGTTTAGGGGTCTCGACCTATGGCTACACCTTC
TRBJ2-7 | NA | TRBV7-6 | NA | CASSLHTTGGVTYEQYF | TGTGCCAGCAGCTTACACACCACCGGGGGCGTAACCTACGAGCAGTACTTC
TRBJ2-5 | NA | TRBV6-2/TRBV6-3 | TRBD1 | CASRRPGQGRETQYF | TGTGCCAGCAGACGACCGGGACAGGGGAGAGAGACCCAGTACTTC
TRBJ2-1 | NA | TRBV6-4 | TRBD2 | CASSPLAGVGNEQFF | TGTGCCAGCAGTCCACTGGCGGGAGTGGGTAATGAGCAGTTCTTC
TRBJ1-1 | NA | TRBV19 | NA | CASIGGIWTEAFF | TGTGCCAGTATCGGCGGCATCTGGACTGAAGCTTTCTTT
TRBJ2-3 | NA | TRBV7-8 | TRBD2 | CASSLSPGGVDTQYF | TGTGCCAGCAGCTTAAGCCCGGGGGGGGTGGATACGCAGTATTTT
TRBJ1-3 | NA | TRBV6-5 | TRBD1 | CASSYSDRGGNTIYF | TGTGCCAGCAGTTACTCGGACAGGGGTGGAAACACCATATATTTT
TRBJ2-7 | large | TRBV20-1 | TRBD1 | CSAREGTGGYEQYF | TGCAGTGCTAGAGAGGGGACAGGGGGATACGAGCAGTACTTC
TRBJ2-1 | NA | TRBV20-1 | TRBD1 | CSARDAAGGNNEQFF | TGCAGTGCTAGAGATGCGGCAGGGGGCAACAATGAGCAGTTCTTC
TRBJ2-3 | NA | TRBV11-3 | NA | CASSSYNTDTQYF | TGTGCCAGCAGCTCATATAACACAGATACGCAGTATTTT
TRBJ2-2 | NA | TRBV7-2 | NA | CASSLGSGPNTGELFF | TGTGCCAGCAGCTTAGGCTCCGGGCCAAACACCGGGGAGCTGTTTTTT
TRBJ1-2 | NA | TRBV4-1 | TRBD1 | CASSHTGTGAFLGYTF | TGCGCCAGCAGCCATACCGGGACAGGGGCTTTCCTGGGCTACACCTTC
TRBJ1-4 | NA | TRBV11-2 | NA | CASSLTVNEKLFF | TGTGCCAGCAGCTTGACAGTGAATGAAAAACTGTTTTTT
TRBJ2-1 | NA | TRBV5-1 | TRBD2 | CASSTIAGGPHNEQFF | TGCGCCAGCAGCACAATAGCGGGGGGGCCCCACAATGAGCAGTTCTTC
TRBJ1-2 | few | TRBV20-1 | NA | CSALVPPRGVHYGYTF | TGCAGTGCCTTAGTTCCGCCGAGGGGGGTGCACTATGGCTACACCTTC
TRBJ2-1 | NA | TRBV6-1 | NA | CASRRYSRPSSYNEQFF | TGTGCCAGCCGGCGGTACTCCCGACCGAGCTCCTACAATGAGCAGTTCTTC
TRBJ2-5 | NA | TRBV4-2 | NA | CASSQGVRTHQETQYF | TGTGCCAGCAGCCAAGGCGTACGGACCCACCAAGAGACCCAGTACTTC
TRBJ1-1 | NA | TRBV20-1 | TRBD1 | CSARAGTATLNTEAFF | TGCAGTGCTAGAGCGGGGACAGCGACCTTGAACACTGAAGCTTTCTTT
TRBJ1-6 | NA | TRBV20-1 | TRBD1 | CSARDRGRVSDSPLHF | TGCAGTGCTAGGGACAGGGGGCGAGTTAGTGATTCACCCCTCCACTTT
TRBJ2-7 | NA | TRBV6-5 | TRBD1 | CASSYSSGQGALGEQYF | TGTGCCAGCAGTTACTCTTCGGGACAGGGGGCTTTAGGCGAGCAGTACTTC
TRBJ1-6 | NA | TRBV28 | NA | CASSSSGRDLHF | TGTGCCAGCAGTTCTTCCGGGCGGGATCTCCACTTT
TRBJ2-7 | NA | TRBV4-1 | TRBD1 | CASSQAIRDRGQDF | TGCGCCAGCAGCCAAGCGATCCGGGACAGAGGACAGGACTTC
TRBJ2-4 | NA | TRBV6-2/TRBV6-3 | TRBD2 | CASSRTSGREGAKNIQYF | TGTGCCAGCAGTAGGACTAGCGGGAGGGAAGGAGCCAAAAACATTCAGTACTTC
TRBJ1-2 | NA | TRBV4-1 | TRBD1 | CASSQEGQGKSYGYTF | TGCGCCAGCAGCCAAGAGGGACAGGGAAAGAGCTATGGCTACACCTTC
TRBJ2-7 | NA | TRBV6-2/TRBV6-3 | TRBD1 | CASSDRGEQYF | TGTGCCAGCAGCGACAGGGGCGAGCAGTACTTC
TRBJ2-3 | few | TRBV2 | TRBD2 | CASRRTSGGPTDTQYF | TGTGCCAGCAGGCGGACTAGCGGGGGACCCACAGATACGCAGTATTTT
TRBJ2-2 | few | TRBV7-6 | NA | CASSFRGGNTGELFF | TGTGCCAGCAGCTTCCGGGGAGGAAACACCGGGGAGCTGTTTTTT
TRBJ1-2 | NA | TRBV10-3 | TRBD1 | CAIRLTGETYGYTF | TGTGCCATCAGATTGACAGGGGAAACCTATGGCTACACCTTC
TRBJ2-5 | NA | TRBV5-4 | NA | CASSLAGRGGLQETQYF | TGTGCCAGCAGCTTGGCCGGGAGAGGGGGCCTTCAAGAGACCCAGTACTTC
TRBJ2-7 | NA | TRBV11-2 | NA | CASSTTGLTGYEQYF | TGTGCCAGCAGCACGACGGGGCTTACTGGCTACGAGCAGTACTTC
TRBJ2-7 | few | TRBV7-8 | TRBD1 | CASSLGLPGQGYEQYF | TGTGCCAGCAGCTTAGGGCTACCGGGACAGGGCTACGAGCAGTACTTC
TRBJ2-1 | NA | TRBV27 | NA | CASSSFGAPTNEQFF | TGTGCCAGCAGTTCCTTCGGGGCCCCGACGAATGAGCAGTTCTTC
TRBJ2-3 | NA | TRBV5-6 | TRBD2 | CASSPRGASTDTQYF | TGTGCCAGCAGCCCGCGGGGGGCTAGCACAGATACGCAGTATTTT
TRBJ2-7 | NA | TRBV6-1 | NA | CASFGSSYEQYF | TGTGCCAGCTTCGGCAGCTCCTACGAGCAGTACTTC
TRBJ1-6 | few | TRBV5-1 | NA | CASSGNRENSPLHF | TGCGCCAGCAGCGGGAACAGGGAAAATTCACCCCTCCACTTT
TRBJ1-2 | few | TRBV20-1 | TRBD1 | CSARGRDRGTLDYGYTF | TGCAGTGCTAGAGGCCGGGACAGGGGAACTTTGGACTATGGCTACACCTTC
TRBJ1-3 | NA | TRBV12-3/TRBV12-4 | NA | CASSLLSYTIYF | TGTGCCAGCAGTTTGTTGTCCTACACCATATATTTT
TRBJ1-3 | NA | TRBV2 | NA | CASSGRDQRIYF | TGTGCCAGCAGTGGGAGGGACCAAAGGATATATTTT
TRBJ1-4 | few | TRBV7-2 | TRBD1 | CASSGQTGPNEKLFF | TGTGCCAGCAGCGGTCAGACAGGGCCTAATGAAAAACTGTTTTTT
TRBJ2-2 | few | TRBV20-1 | NA | CSASWLLNTGELFF | TGCAGTGCTAGTTGGCTGCTGAACACCGGGGAGCTGTTTTTT
TRBJ2-7 | NA | TRBV24-1 | TRBD1 | CATSGRDSNYEQYF | TGTGCCACCAGTGGAAGGGACAGCAACTACGAGCAGTACTTC
TRBJ1-1 | few | TRBV10-1 | NA | CASSESRGVTEAFF | TGCGCCAGCAGTGAGTCTCGTGGGGTCACTGAAGCTTTCTTT